This T cell receptor (beta chain) stems from a study of T cells in localized non-small cell lung cancer. A few counts support this clone. Its antigen remains unknown. Regarding the study as a whole: Heterogeneity is still possible, as just one tumor region was sequenced. Clonality peaked in uninvolved adjacent lung rather than tumor. Longer overall survival was associated with a higher density of T cells in the blood.

The assay was immunoSEQ multiplex PCR, and TCRdb's table has in-frame clones only and misses some. The repertoire has 25,000 to 40,000 clones, roughly 78% of them found once; the top ten carry 16%. The CDR3 extends over 14 amino acids. V lost 5 bases, J lost 6 bases, and 5 bases stayed unmatched. From germline, CDR1 is SNHLY and CDR2 FYNNEI. The TCR was taken from a male donor older than 55 with stage III squamous cell lung carcinoma. Here the sequenced sample was peripheral blood, taken before any cancer treatment. This chain joins TRBV2 and TRBJ1-5, with TRBD1 identical over 9 bases. The CDR3 DNA follows: TGTGCCAGCAGTAACAGGGGGCCTCCTCAGCCCCAGCATTTT. This gives the protein CASSNRGPPQPQHF.